The present entry profiles one T cell receptor beta chain with its context. V lost 2 bases to trimming and J lost 0 bases, with 11 bases between them. Germline assignment: CDR1 LNHDA and CDR2 SQIVND (reference sequence). This CDR3 is 17 amino acids long. This entry comes from a study of blood T cell repertoires in COVID-19. Study overall: Acute-phase and convalescent COVID-19 samples originated in the United States, Italy and Spain.

The method was immunoSEQ multiplex PCR; TCRdb's version includes in-frame clones alone and lacks a portion of them. Here the sample spans about 170,000 clones, around 80% being singletons. Cohort assignment relied on participant-reported clinical history. Sequenced: PBMCs or T cells enriched from blood (not recorded which). The TCR sequence derives from a woman aged 70 to 79 in a cohort exposed to, infected with or recovered from COVID-19 (not recorded which). The V and J genes are TRBV19 and TRBJ2-6; D perhaps matches TRBD2 (6 bases). CDR3: CASSIWGLLSGANVLTF. The CDR3 DNA follows: TGTGCCAGTAGTATATGGGGACTCCTCTCTGGGGCCAACGTCCTGACTTTC.